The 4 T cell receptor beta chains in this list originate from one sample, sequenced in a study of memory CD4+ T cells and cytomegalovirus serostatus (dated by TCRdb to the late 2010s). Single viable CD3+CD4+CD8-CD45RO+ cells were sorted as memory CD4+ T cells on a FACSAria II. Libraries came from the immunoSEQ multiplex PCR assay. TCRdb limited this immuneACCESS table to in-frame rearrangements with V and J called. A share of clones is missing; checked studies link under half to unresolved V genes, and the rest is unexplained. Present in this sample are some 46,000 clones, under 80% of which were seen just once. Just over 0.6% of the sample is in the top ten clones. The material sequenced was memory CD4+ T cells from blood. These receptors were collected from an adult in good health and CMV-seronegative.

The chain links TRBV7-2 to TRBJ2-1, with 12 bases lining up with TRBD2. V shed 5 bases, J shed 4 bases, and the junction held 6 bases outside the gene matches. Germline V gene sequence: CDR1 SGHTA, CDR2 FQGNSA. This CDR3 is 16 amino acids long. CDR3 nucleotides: TGTGCCAGCAGCACCACTAGCGGGGGGCATTACAATGAGCAGTTCTTC. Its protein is CASSTTSGGHYNEQFF. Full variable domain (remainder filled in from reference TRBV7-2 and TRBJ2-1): GAGVSQSPSNKVTEKGKDVELRCDPISGHTALYWYRQSLGQGLEFLIYFQGNSAPDKSGLPSDRFSAERTGGSVSTLTIQRTQQEDSAVYLCASSTTSGGHYNEQFFGPGTRLTVL.

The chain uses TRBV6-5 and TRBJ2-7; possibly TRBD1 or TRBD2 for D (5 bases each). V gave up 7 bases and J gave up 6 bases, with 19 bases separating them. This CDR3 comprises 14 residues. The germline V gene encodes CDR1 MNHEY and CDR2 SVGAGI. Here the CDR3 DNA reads TGTGCCAGCACCAAGCCGGGGCGCAATAGCGAGCAGTACTTC. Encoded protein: CASTKPGRNSEQYF.

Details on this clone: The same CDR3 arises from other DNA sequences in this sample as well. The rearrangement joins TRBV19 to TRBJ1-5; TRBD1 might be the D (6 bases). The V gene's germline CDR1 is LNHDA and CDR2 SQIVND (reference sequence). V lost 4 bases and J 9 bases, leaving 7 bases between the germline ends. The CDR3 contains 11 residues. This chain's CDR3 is CASSKGGPQHF. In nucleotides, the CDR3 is TGTGCCAGTAGTAAGGGGGGGCCCCAGCATTTT.

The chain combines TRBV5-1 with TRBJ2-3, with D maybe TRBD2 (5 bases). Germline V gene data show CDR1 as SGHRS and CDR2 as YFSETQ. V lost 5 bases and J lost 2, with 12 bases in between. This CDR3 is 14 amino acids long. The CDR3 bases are TGCGCCAGCAGACCGGACTCGTCCACAGATACGCAGTATTTT. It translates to CASRPDSSTDTQYF.